The following is a T cell receptor beta chain sequence with its context. What it binds is unknown. Germline lookup yields CDR1 MNHEY and CDR2 SVGAGI. Trimming removed 2 bases from V and 7 bases from J, with 12 bases in between. The CDR3 loop spans 13 amino acids. Of the isolated RNA, all was reverse transcribed, and so the sequenced material was expressed TCRB transcripts. Data came from immunoSEQ multiplex PCR; TCRdb stores just in-frame clones and leaves some out. Of about 340,000 clones listed, about 13% were seen once; the top ten hold 0.015%. This record belongs to a study of beta chain features in type 1 diabetes. Whole-study findings and limits: Type 1 diabetes patients had fewer VDJ junction insertions and more deletions. Whether TCRB rearrangement is influenced by HLA type went unresolved here. Among all four CD4+ subsets, Type 1 diabetes patients had TCRB CDR3s that were moderately but significantly shorter.

The chain is built from TRBV6-5 and TRBJ2-7, with a tentative D call TRBD2 (5 bases). The sample taken for sequencing was naive CD4+ T cells from blood. This receptor was obtained from a young woman with type 1 diabetes. This CDR3 is CASSYASSREQYF. The CDR3 nucleotides are TGTGCCAGCAGTTACGCTAGCTCTCGGGAGCAGTACTTC.